What follows describes a single T cell receptor beta chain. Its antigen remains unidentified. There are no base qualities to consult, and no much larger clone falls within one base. CDR1 and CDR2 were assigned from the germline V gene as SGHRS and YFSETQ. The junction shows trimming of 4 bases on V and 6 bases on J, plus 13 bases between the germline ends. The CDR3 numbers 13 residues from cysteine through phenylalanine. Only the CDR3 part of the read is kept: 39 bases, read in frame from the first base. Participants in the prospective study were aged roughly 18 to 100 years, lived in 24 United States geographic areas, and enrolled through a virtual design. In the prospective study, cohorts were assigned on the basis of participant-reported clinical history obtained from a screening survey and a study questionnaire. Recovered participants in ImmuneRACE Cohort 3 were defined by two consecutive negative NP/OP PCR tests, clearance by a healthcare professional, or resolution of symptoms. Each participant in the prospective study had whole blood, serum and a nasopharyngeal or oropharyngeal swab collected by mobile phlebotomists. Participants in the prospective study had the option to provide additional blood draws and questionnaires over an approximately two-month period. Prospective study blood samples were shipped either frozen or at room temperature before DNA extraction.

The data were obtained in a study of blood T cell repertoires in COVID-19 (dated by TCRdb to 2020 to 2021). In terms of the full investigation: Collaborator samples came from the United States, Italy and Spain and covered acute and convalescent phases of COVID-19. The samples were drawn from two sources: the first 160 participants of the ongoing ImmuneRACE study, and 1,000 to 1,500 subjects contributed by 6 global collaborators. HLA class I and class II types, where available, came from metadata supplied by the sample provider rather than from assay-based typing. The repertoires were released in a freely available public database meant as a resource for research on the immune response to SARS-CoV-2. The prospective study material was composed of cDNA or gDNA derived from T cells, B-cell-depleted T cells, or PBMCs. Deeply sampled blood TCRbeta repertoires from subjects exposed to, actively infected with, or recovered from COVID-19 were included in the dataset. The sample metadata nearly always contained a de-identified subject ID, COVID-19 status, age in years and sex.

TCRbeta CDR3 regions were amplified from genomic DNA using the immunoSEQ Assay, a bias-controlled multiplex PCR. The paper's processing steps were these. The number of nucleated cells in each sample was estimated by amplification of reference gene primers within the assay. To quantify the absolute abundance of each unique TCRbeta CDR3 rearrangement, sequence reads were collapsed and filtered. For each sample, productive Simpson clonality was calculated as the square root of Simpson's diversity index over productive rearrangements. The source is immuneACCESS, and TCRdb retained only in-frame sequences with V and J called. Part of the clones is not carried over; for the studies checked, unresolved V genes explain less than half of this, and the remainder is unexplained. V, J and clone size reflect that table, while D and trimming were determined from the DNA. Present in this sample are a few hundred thousand clones, 85% to 90% of which were seen just once. Clones ranked in the top ten supply around 9.3% of the sample.

What the work shows at the level of the full study, not this receptor alone: How much clinical and demographic metadata was included differed by source and by participant, and the metadata was provided uncurated.

The material sequenced was PBMCs or T cells enriched from blood (not recorded which). This chain joins TRBV5-1 to TRBJ1-2; the D segment could be TRBD1, given 5 matching bases. The clonotype was recovered from a woman between 50 and 59 years old who had recovered from COVID-19. DNA sequence: TGCGCCAGCAGCCCCGGCCAGGGAAATGGCTACACCTTC. It translates as CASSPGQGNGYTF.